The 12 T cell receptor beta chains below come from one sample, sequenced in a study of T cell responses to AZD1222 COVID-19 vaccine. Using immunoSEQ multiplex PCR, the repertoire was profiled, and TCRdb retains in-frame clones only, with some absent. Of 75,000 to 100,000 clones in the sample, around 86% are singletons; the top ten hold 2.4%. The sample consisted of peripheral blood, taken on day 0 of AZD1222 vaccination. Source of these receptors: an adult in good health.

The gene calls are TRBV9 and TRBJ1-4; 9 bases are a match to TRBD1. Losses at the gene ends were 2 bases for V and 4 bases for J; bases not matched to a gene: 3. The CDR3 extends over 15 amino acids. In germline, CDR1 is SGDLS, CDR2 YYNGEE. The CDR3 DNA reads TGTGCCAGCAGCGTCACAGGGGGCGGTAATGAAAAACTGTTTTTT. As protein: CASSVTGGGNEKLFF.

The rearrangement links TRBV6-5 to TRBJ2-7, with TRBD1 matching over 10 bases. The germline V gene has CDR1 MNHEY and CDR2 SVGAGI. The CDR3 has 16 amino acids. V was pared by 0 bases and J by 5 bases, with 7 bases of the junction left unmatched. The CDR3 sequence: CASSYSGATGGNEQYF. The CDR3 nucleotides are TGTGCCAGCAGTTACTCCGGGGCGACAGGGGGCAACGAGCAGTACTTC.

The chain carries TRBV18 and TRBJ2-2; TRBD1 agrees at 9 bases. Germline loops: CDR1 KGHSH, CDR2 LQKENI. The CDR3 runs 19 residues. Trimming cost V 3 bases and J 1 base; bases outside gene matches: 12. The CDR3, as DNA: TGTGCCAGCTCACCCCAAAACCCGAAGGGACAGGGGAACACCGGGGAGCTGTTTTTT. It encodes CASSPQNPKGQGNTGELFF.

This chain uses TRBV5-1 with TRBJ1-1; 7 bases agree with TRBD1. The CDR3 loop spans 13 amino acids. Germline assignment: CDR1 SGHRS and CDR2 YFSETQ. V was clipped by 9 bases and J by 1 base; unmatched bases: 6. The CDR3: CATQGGKNTEAFF. The DNA of the CDR3 is TGCGCCACCCAGGGGGGGAAGAACACTGAAGCTTTCTTT.

The chain's CDR3 is CASSRDSNQPQHF. CDR3 nucleotides: TGTGCCAGCAGCCGGGACAGCAATCAGCCCCAGCATTTT. This rearrangement joins TRBV9 to TRBJ1-5, with a possible D match to TRBD1 (5 bases). The CDR3 runs 13 residues. V was cut by 4 bases and J by 1 base, with 6 bases left in between. From germline, CDR1 is SGDLS and CDR2 YYNGEE.

Comment on this clone: Distinct nucleotide sequences in the sample also encode this CDR3. The chain carries TRBV18 and TRBJ1-1; D call uncertain. CDR3 length equals 14 residues. V was shortened by 2 bases and J by 2 bases, with 9 bases between the two germline ends. In germline, CDR1 is KGHSH, CDR2 LQKENI. CDR3 sequence reads: CASSPSGGNTEAFF. The CDR3 DNA reads TGTGCCAGCTCACCATCCGGAGGTAACACTGAAGCTTTCTTT.

The chain couples TRBV5-1 to TRBJ1-4, with 7 bases fitting TRBD1. Germline V gene sequence: CDR1 SGHRS, CDR2 YFSETQ. With V trimmed by 4 bases and J by 0 bases, 6 bases remained unmatched. This CDR3 comprises 16 residues. CDR3 amino acids: CASSPITGATNEKLFF. In nucleotides, the CDR3 is TGCGCCAGCAGCCCGATTACAGGGGCAACTAATGAAAAACTGTTTTTT.

The V call is TRBV5-4, the J call TRBJ2-7, with TRBD2 matching 12 bases. The CDR3 contains 18 residues. Germline V gene data show CDR1 as SGHNT and CDR2 as YYREEE (reference sequence). Trimming cost V 0 bases and J 3 bases; bases outside gene matches: 10. Written as DNA, the CDR3 is TGTGCCAGCAGCTTGGATCCTAGCGGGAGGGTCCAAATCTACGAGCAGTACTTC. Amino acid sequence: CASSLDPSGRVQIYEQYF.

The rearrangement uses TRBV20-1 and TRBJ2-1; D ambiguous. Germline V gene sequence: CDR1 DFQATT, CDR2 SNEGSKA (reference sequence). The CDR3 has 11 residues. Trimming removed 0 bases at V and 8 bases at J, with 5 bases between. The chain's CDR3 is CSARDSDEQFF. The CDR3 nucleotides are TGCAGTGCTAGAGATTCCGATGAGCAGTTCTTC.

The chain links TRBV11-2 to TRBJ2-1; TRBD2 matches 13 bases. Per the germline V gene, CDR1 is SGHAT and CDR2 is FQNNGV. There are 18 residues in the CDR3. With V trimmed by 0 bases and J by 0 bases, 2 bases remained unmatched. This CDR3 reads CASSLELAGGFSYNEQFF. The CDR3 DNA is TGTGCCAGCAGCTTAGAACTAGCGGGGGGGTTCTCCTACAATGAGCAGTTCTTC. Full variable domain (rest looked up from reference TRBV11-2 and TRBJ2-1): EAGVAQSPRYKIIEKRQSVAFWCNPISGHATLYWYQQILGQGPKLLIQFQNNGVVDDSQLPKDRFSAERLKGVDSTLKIQPAKLEDSAVYLCASSLELAGGFSYNEQFFGPGTRLTVL.

As for this clone: Without the conserved terminal phenylalanine or tryptophan, this CDR3 likely stems from a read error. The J gene is TRBJ1-1, the V gene TRBV13; possibly TRBD1 for D (5 bases). CDR3 length equals 13 residues. V was shortened by 5 bases and J by 4 bases, with 11 bases between the two germline ends. Looked up from germline, CDR1 is PRHDT and CDR2 is FYEKMQ (reference sequence). The CDR3 nucleotides read TGTGCCAGCAGCCCTTCAGGGAGCACTGAAGCTTTCCTT. It is translated as CASSPSGSTEAFL.

The rearrangement joins TRBV7-9 to TRBJ2-5, with TRBD1 as a possible D gene (6 bases). CDR3 size: 12 residues. Germline CDR1 SEHNR, CDR2 FQNEAQ (reference sequence). V gave up 5 bases and J gave up 5 bases, with 9 bases separating them. DNA of the CDR3: TGTGCCAGCAGCAACAGGGACGAGACCCAGTACTTC. It specifies CASSNRDETQYF.